This TCR beta chain was obtained from a study of cytomegalovirus exposure and HLA in healthy donors. At the level of the study: About 79 million unique TCRs from HLA-typed donors were held in an early data release. Study outcomes and limitations: Later analysis identified around 15,000 TCR beta sequences associated with HLA alleles, using a false discovery rate threshold of 0.05. Among CMV-associated TCR beta chains, most appeared HLA-restricted in a later analysis.

V shed 4 bases and J shed 2 bases, with 8 bases lying between them. Germline CDR1 reads SGHTA; CDR2 reads FQGTGA. The CDR3 spans 13 residues. PCR used 60 Vbeta primers and 13 Jbeta primers. TCRdb's table, derived via immunoSEQ multiplex PCR, lists solely in-frame clones and lacks some. The table includes 200,000 to 250,000 clones, about 74% detected once. On this clone itself: Its antigen is not identified.

The TCR comes from a woman under 40 in good health and CMV-seronegative. Sequencing was carried out using PBMCs. The chain joins TRBV7-3 to TRBJ1-1; D is unclear. CDR3 sequence: CASSSDINTEAFF. In DNA, the CDR3 is TGTGCCAGCAGCTCAGACATAAACACTGAAGCTTTCTTT.